The 4 T cell receptor beta chains below were found in one sample sequenced in a study of blood T cell repertoires in COVID-19. Clones were sequenced by immunoSEQ multiplex PCR, and TCRdb holds only the in-frame ones, with some missing. The sample carries roughly 180,000 clones, around 82% recorded once. Sequenced material: PBMCs or T cells enriched from blood (not recorded which). These TCRs come from a woman aged 45-60 years in a cohort exposed to, infected with or recovered from COVID-19 (not recorded which).

The rearrangement joins TRBV10-3 to TRBJ2-2, with D perhaps TRBD1 (6 bases). V lost 6 bases, J lost 3 bases, and 14 bases lay in between. The CDR3 length is 15 residues. Germline-derived CDR1 and CDR2 are ENHRY and SYGVKD. CDR3: CAISQQGPDTGELFF. DNA for the CDR3: TGTGCCATCAGCCAACAGGGACCGGACACCGGGGAGCTGTTTTTT.

The chain uses TRBV6-6 and TRBJ2-1; TRBD2 agrees at 9 bases. The germline V gene has CDR1 MNHNY and CDR2 SVGAGI (reference sequence). V shed 2 bases, J shed 6 bases, and the junction held 8 bases outside the gene matches. The CDR3 extends over 16 amino acids. This chain's CDR3 is CASSYVSAGGGNEQFF. The DNA for the CDR3 is TGTGCCAGCAGTTACGTTTCGGCGGGAGGGGGCAATGAGCAGTTCTTC.

The chain couples TRBV19 to TRBJ1-5, with 7 bases lining up with TRBD1. V gave up 3 bases and J gave up 3 bases; unmatched junction bases: 11. Germline V gives CDR1 LNHDA, CDR2 SQIVND (reference sequence). The CDR3 totals 17 residues. CDR3 in DNA: TGTGCCAGTAGTATTCAGGCAGGGGGTTTGAACAATCAGCCCCAGCATTTT. This gives the protein CASSIQAGGLNNQPQHF.

The chain has TRBV9 and TRBJ2-3; 9 bases agree with TRBD1. With 3 bases clipped from V and 2 bases from J, the junction kept 13 bases outside the gene matches. The CDR3 covers 18 residues. Germline-derived CDR1 and CDR2 are SGDLS and YYNGEE. This CDR3 is CASSGLNSGTGFTDTQYF. CDR3 in DNA: TGTGCCAGCAGCGGACTTAACTCCGGGACAGGGTTCACAGATACGCAGTATTTT.